What follows are 24 T cell receptor beta chains derived from one specimen sequenced in a study of response to subunit inactivated influenza vaccine. A single record per CDR3 protein comes from TCRdb applying MiXCR to the RT-PCR reads. The sample shows 500,000 to 600,000 distinct CDR3 sequences, under 9% of them seen only once. The material sequenced was PBMCs from blood, taken about 24 months after vaccination. The source of these receptors is a man aged 50-75 years who received an inactivated influenza vaccine.

In its sample, this clonotype was seen many times. The chain recombines TRBV20-1 with TRBJ2-1; a possible D gene is TRBD1 (5 bases). This CDR3 is 12 amino acids long. Looked up from germline, CDR1 is DFQATT and CDR2 is SNEGSKA (reference sequence). V was cut by 3 bases and J by 8 bases, with 11 bases left in between. The CDR3 is CSASLQVDEQFF. The CDR3 nucleotides are TGCAGTGCTAGTTTACAGGTGGATGAGCAGTTCTTC.

Many counts were recorded for this clonotype. The DNA for the CDR3 is TGCAGCGTTGTAGGGAGGGATGGCTACACCTTC. Amino acid sequence: CSVVGRDGYTF. The V and J genes are TRBV29-1 and TRBJ1-2; no firm D call. Germline CDR1 is SQVTM and CDR2 is ANQGSEA. CDR3 size: 11 residues. The V end lost 4 bases, the J end lost 6 bases, and 9 bases lay between the germline ends.

This clonotype was counted a few times. The DNA for the CDR3 is TGTGCCAGCAGTGAAAAGGCGCAGGAGTCTAACACCGGGGAGCTGTTTTTT. Its translation: CASSEKAQESNTGELFF. The genes are TRBV6-1 and TRBJ2-2; D is undetermined. The CDR3 contains 17 residues. V shed 2 bases and J shed 2 bases, with 15 bases lying between them. Germline V gives CDR1 MNHNS, CDR2 SASEGT.

The V and J genes are TRBV20-1 and TRBJ2-3; D not resolved. Germline CDR1 DFQATT, CDR2 SNEGSKA (reference sequence). V dropped 1 base and J dropped 0 bases, with 11 bases sitting between them. The CDR3 has 15 residues. CDR3 bases: TGCAGTGCTAGAGCAGCCACCCAAAGCACAGATACGCAGTATTTT. This encodes CSARAATQSTDTQYF.

This clonotype was seen a few times. This chain joins TRBV9 and TRBJ2-3, with D maybe TRBD2 (5 bases). This CDR3 is built from 13 residues. In germline, CDR1 is SGDLS, CDR2 YYNGEE. V was cut by 3 bases and J by 6 bases, with 11 bases left in between. CDR3 coding DNA: TGTGCCAGCAGCGAGAGGAGGTTGGATACGCAGTATTTT. It encodes CASSERRLDTQYF. The full variable domain, with the rest looked up from reference TRBV9 and TRBJ2-3, is DSGVTQTPKHLITATGQRVTLRCSPRSGDLSVYWYQQSLDQGLQFLIQYYNGEERAKGNILERFSAQQFPDLHSELNLSSLELGDSALYFCASSERRLDTQYFGPGTRLTVL.

The CDR3 sequence is CASSFPNNYGYTF. CDR3 sequence (DNA): TGTGCCAGCAGTTTCCCCAATAACTATGGCTACACCTTC. The chain is built from TRBV12-3 or TRBV12-4 and TRBJ1-2; D unresolved. Trimming took off 3 bases at V and 1 base at J, with 6 bases between the two ends. The CDR3 extends over 13 amino acids.

This clonotype was detected a few times. The rearrangement joins TRBV5-4 to TRBJ2-3; 8 bases are a match to TRBD1. Germline V CDR1 and CDR2: SGHNT, YYREEE (reference sequence). J lost 5 bases, V lost 4 bases, and 12 bases had no gene match. The CDR3 contains 16 residues. The CDR3 sequence: CASSLGTGSRGDTQYF. The CDR3 DNA is TGTGCCAGCAGCCTCGGGACAGGCTCAAGAGGAGATACGCAGTATTTT.

Comment on this clonotype: A junction boundary mismatches the germline segment, possibly from a read error. In DNA, the CDR3 is TGCAGCGTTCGGGAAAGGGCTGCAACTAATGATAAACTGTTTTTT. Amino acids: CSVRERAATNDKLFF. The chain recombines TRBV29-1 with TRBJ1-4; no clear D. The CDR3 contains 15 residues. From germline, CDR1 is SQVTM and CDR2 ANQGSEA.

There are a few counts of this clonotype. The chain uses TRBV29-1 and TRBJ2-1; a weak D match, TRBD2 (7 bases). The CDR3 contains 17 residues. Germline values: CDR1 SQVTM, CDR2 ANQGSEA. The V gene lost 6 bases and the J gene lost 4 bases, with 25 bases spanning the gap. The CDR3 nucleotides read TGCAGCGTGGAGGGGGGAGGGCTGCCGGGCACTTACAATGAGCAGTTCTTC. It specifies CSVEGGGLPGTYNEQFF.

This clonotype has more than one count but fewer than ten. The rearrangement links TRBV5-6 to TRBJ2-7; 11 bases fit TRBD2. Germline V gene data show CDR1 as SGHDT and CDR2 as YYEEEE. Trimming cost V 4 bases and J 2 bases; bases outside gene matches: 5. This CDR3 is 15 amino acids long. CDR3 residues: CASSPVLAGAYEQYF. The CDR3 nucleotides read TGTGCCAGCAGCCCCGTACTAGCGGGGGCCTACGAGCAGTACTTC.

This clonotype was detected a few times. The chain joins TRBV20-1 to TRBJ2-1; 8 bases agree with TRBD2. J gave up 3 bases and V 4 bases, and 11 bases lay outside the gene matches. The CDR3 spans 16 residues. The V gene's germline CDR1 is DFQATT and CDR2 SNEGSKA (reference sequence). CDR3 sequence: CSAKPQRGIYYNEQFF. CDR3 nucleotide sequence: TGCAGTGCTAAGCCCCAGCGGGGGATATACTACAATGAGCAGTTCTTC.

The chain employs TRBV12-3 or TRBV12-4 and TRBJ2-4; D gene ambiguous. The CDR3 covers 16 residues. V was cut by 5 bases and J by 0 bases, with 14 bases left in between. CDR3 in DNA: TGTGCCAGCAGTCCACCTCGGAGCGCAGCCAAAAACATTCAGTACTTC. This codes for CASSPPRSAAKNIQYF.

CDR3: CASSSRTGQNQPQHF. The CDR3 region has the DNA TGTGCCAGCAGTTCTCGGACAGGGCAAAATCAGCCCCAGCATTTT. This sequence joins TRBV12-3 or TRBV12-4 and TRBJ1-5; 8 bases are a match to TRBD1. The CDR3 has 15 amino acids. Trimming took 4 bases from V and 4 from J; bases not matched to a gene: 6.

This clonotype has more than one count but fewer than ten. The chain combines TRBV10-3 with TRBJ2-2; 7 nucleotides align to TRBD1. The CDR3 totals 17 residues. Per germline, CDR1 ENHRY and CDR2 SYGVKD. V was pared by 6 bases and J by 1 base, with 11 bases of the junction left unmatched. CDR3 sequence (DNA): TGTGCCATCAGGAGACCTAGGGACAGCCGGAACACCGGGGAGCTGTTTTTT. The encoded protein is CAIRRPRDSRNTGELFF.

This clonotype was counted between two and nine times. The chain employs TRBV7-9 and TRBJ2-7; 7 nucleotides match TRBD2. V lost 0 bases to trimming and J lost 0 bases; unmatched junction nucleotides: 5. The CDR3 totals 16 residues. Germline CDR1 is SEHNR and CDR2 is FQNEAQ (reference sequence). DNA for the CDR3: TGTGCCAGCAGCTTAGCGCTGGGCGGGAGCTCCTACGAGCAGTACTTC. Protein sequence: CASSLALGGSSYEQYF.

The chain couples TRBV2 to TRBJ1-2; D might be TRBD1 (5 bases). This CDR3 has 13 residues. CDR1 is SNHLY and CDR2 is FYNNEI in the germline V gene. The ends were cut back, 4 bases at V and 4 bases at J, with 10 bases in the middle. The CDR3 sequence is CASSGGKSYGYTF. DNA of the CDR3: TGTGCCAGCAGTGGGGGGAAAAGCTATGGCTACACCTTC.

This chain connects TRBV25-1 to TRBJ2-7; D gene unclear. The CDR3 length is 12 residues. Between the trimmed V and J ends, which lost 4 bases and 5 bases, there was a span of 9 bases. Germline V lookup: CDR1 MGHDK, CDR2 SYGVNS. CDR3 in DNA: TGTGCCAGCAGTGTCGGAACCGACGAGCAGTACTTC. Amino acid sequence: CASSVGTDEQYF.

This clonotype appeared a few times. The chain carries TRBV4-2 and TRBJ1-2; D is unclear. CDR3 length: 16 amino acids. Germline V gives CDR1 LGHNA, CDR2 YNFKEQ. V lost 1 base to trimming and J lost 5 bases, with 17 bases between them. CDR3 sequence reads: CASSQGDIAGNYGYTF. DNA for the CDR3: TGTGCCAGCAGCCAAGGAGATATAGCGGGAAATTATGGCTACACCTTC.

This CDR3 is CSAPHVETQYF. Here the CDR3 DNA reads TGCAGTGCTCCCCACGTGGAGACCCAGTACTTC. The rearrangement links TRBV20-1 to TRBJ2-5; D is unclear. Trimming stripped 5 bases from V and 5 bases from J, with 9 bases between. The germline V gene encodes CDR1 DFQATT and CDR2 SNEGSKA (reference sequence). The CDR3 has 11 amino acids.

The chain is built from TRBV6-1 and TRBJ2-2; 7 nucleotides agree with TRBD1. The germline CDR1 and CDR2 sequences are MNHNS and SASEGT. V trimming: 6 bases; J trimming: 0 bases; junction bases outside the gene matches: 4. The CDR3 totals 15 residues. The CDR3 loop is CASRTGSANTGELFF. In nucleotides, the CDR3 is TGTGCCAGCAGGACAGGGAGCGCGAACACCGGGGAGCTGTTTTTT.

The J gene is TRBJ1-2, the V gene TRBV25-1; no clear D gene. The CDR3 length is 11 residues. Trimming shortened V by 8 bases and J by 0 bases, and 4 bases separated the two germline ends. Germline assignment: CDR1 MGHDK and CDR2 SYGVNS. In DNA form, the CDR3 reads TGTGCCAGCGAATCTAACTATGGCTACACCTTC. It specifies CASESNYGYTF.

There are a few counts of this clonotype. The CDR3 region has the DNA TGTGCCAGCTCACCACCCCTGCGGGGGGGAAATGAGCAGTTCTTC. The encoded protein is CASSPPLRGGNEQFF. This chain uses TRBV18 with TRBJ2-1; 9 bases are shared with TRBD2. CDR3 length equals 15 residues. The V segment lost 0 bases and the J segment 7 bases; nucleotides outside the gene matches: 4. The germline V gene encodes CDR1 KGHSH and CDR2 LQKENI. The full variable domain, completed using reference TRBV18 and TRBJ2-1, is NAGVMQNPRHLVRRRGQEARLRCSPMKGHSHVYWYRQLPEEGLKFMVYLQKENIIDESGMPKERFSAEFPKEGPSILRIQQVVRGDSAAYFCASSPPLRGGNEQFFGPGTRLTVL.

This clonotype was detected ten times or more. The chain has TRBV29-1 and TRBJ1-3; D gene ambiguous. Germline V CDR1 and CDR2: SQVTM, ANQGSEA. The CDR3 contains 14 residues. Trimming stripped 8 bases from V and 2 bases from J, with 16 bases between. The CDR3 DNA reads TGCAGCTCAACTAGCGCCGGGGCTGGAAACACCATATATTTT. Its protein is CSSTSAGAGNTIYF.

This clonotype was detected many times. The chain uses TRBV12-3 or TRBV12-4 and TRBJ2-1; 8 bases fit TRBD2. CDR3 length: 16 amino acids. Germline trimming cut 7 bases from V and 0 bases from J; bases unmatched to any gene: 8. As DNA, the CDR3 is TGTGCCAGCAATCCGGGGGGGTCTAGCTCCTACAATGAGCAGTTCTTC. Translated: CASNPGGSSSYNEQFF.